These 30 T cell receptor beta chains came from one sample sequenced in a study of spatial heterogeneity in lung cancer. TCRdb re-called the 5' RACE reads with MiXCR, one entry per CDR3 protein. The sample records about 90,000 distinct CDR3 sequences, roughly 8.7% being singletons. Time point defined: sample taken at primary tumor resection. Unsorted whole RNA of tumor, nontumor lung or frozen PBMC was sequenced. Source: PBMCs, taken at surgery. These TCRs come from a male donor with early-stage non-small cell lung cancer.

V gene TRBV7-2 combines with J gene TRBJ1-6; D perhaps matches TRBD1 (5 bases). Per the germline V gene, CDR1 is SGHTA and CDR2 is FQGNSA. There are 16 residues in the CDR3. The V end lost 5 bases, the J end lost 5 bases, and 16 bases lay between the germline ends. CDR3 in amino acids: CASSPRRRADNSPLHF. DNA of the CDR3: TGTGCCAGCAGCCCCCGCCGCAGGGCTGATAATTCACCCCTCCACTTT.

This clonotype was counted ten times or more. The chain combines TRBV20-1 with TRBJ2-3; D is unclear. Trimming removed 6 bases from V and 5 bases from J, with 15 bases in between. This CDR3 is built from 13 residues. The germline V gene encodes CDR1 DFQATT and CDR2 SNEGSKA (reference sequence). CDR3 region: CSAALWGKDTQYF. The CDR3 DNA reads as TGCAGTGCCGCACTTTGGGGTAAAGATACGCAGTATTTT.

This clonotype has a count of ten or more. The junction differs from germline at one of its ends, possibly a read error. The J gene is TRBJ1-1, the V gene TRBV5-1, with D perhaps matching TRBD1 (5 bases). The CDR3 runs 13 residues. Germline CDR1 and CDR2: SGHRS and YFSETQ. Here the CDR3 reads CASSLQGNTEAFF. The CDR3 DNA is TGTGCCAGCAGCTTGCAGGGGAACACTGAAGCTTTCTTT.

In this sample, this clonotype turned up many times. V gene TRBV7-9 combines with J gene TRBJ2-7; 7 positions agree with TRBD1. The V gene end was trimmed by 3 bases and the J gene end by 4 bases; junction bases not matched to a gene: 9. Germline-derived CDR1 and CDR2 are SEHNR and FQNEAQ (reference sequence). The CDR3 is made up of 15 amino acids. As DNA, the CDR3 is TGTGCCAGCAGCTTCCCAGGGGGAACGAGGTACGAGCAGTACTTC. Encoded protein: CASSFPGGTRYEQYF.

CDR3 loop: CASSAGTDSSTDTQYF. For the CDR3, the DNA is TGCGCCAGCAGCGCTGGGACAGATAGTAGCACAGATACGCAGTATTTT. The chain combines TRBV5-1 with TRBJ2-3, with 7 bases lining up with TRBD1. The CDR3 contains 16 residues. Trimming removed 4 bases from V and 0 bases from J; junction bases left unmatched: 8. Germline V gives CDR1 SGHRS, CDR2 YFSETQ.

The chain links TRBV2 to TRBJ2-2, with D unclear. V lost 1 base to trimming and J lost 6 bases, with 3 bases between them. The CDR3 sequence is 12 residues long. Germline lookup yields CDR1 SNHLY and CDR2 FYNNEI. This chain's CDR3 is CASSEVAGELFF. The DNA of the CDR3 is TGTGCCAGCAGTGAAGTGGCCGGGGAGCTGTTTTTT.

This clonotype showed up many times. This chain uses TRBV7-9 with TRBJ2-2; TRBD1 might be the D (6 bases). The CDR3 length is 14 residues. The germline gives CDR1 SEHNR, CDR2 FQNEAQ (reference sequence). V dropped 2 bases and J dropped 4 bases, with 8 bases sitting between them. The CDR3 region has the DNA TGTGCCAGCAGCTTACAGGGGTTCACCGGGGAGCTGTTTTTT. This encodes CASSLQGFTGELFF.

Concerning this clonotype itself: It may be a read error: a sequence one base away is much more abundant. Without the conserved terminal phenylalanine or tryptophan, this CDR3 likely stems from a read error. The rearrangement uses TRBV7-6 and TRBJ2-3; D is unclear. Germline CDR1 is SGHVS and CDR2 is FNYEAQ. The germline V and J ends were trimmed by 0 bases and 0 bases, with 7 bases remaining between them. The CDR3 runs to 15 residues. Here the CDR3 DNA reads TGTGCCAGCAGCTTAGCGGGTTCTAGCACAGATACGCAGTATTCT. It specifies CASSLAGSSTDTQYS.

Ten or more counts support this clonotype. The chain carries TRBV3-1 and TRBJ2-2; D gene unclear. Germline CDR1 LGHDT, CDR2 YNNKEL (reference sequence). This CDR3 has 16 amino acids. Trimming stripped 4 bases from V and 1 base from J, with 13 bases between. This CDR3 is CASSPYGRMNTGELFF. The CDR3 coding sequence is TGTGCCAGCAGCCCCTATGGGCGGATGAACACCGGGGAGCTGTTTTTT. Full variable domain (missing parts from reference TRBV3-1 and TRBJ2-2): DTAVSQTPKYLVTQMGNDKSIKCEQNLGHDTMYWYKQDSKKFLKIMFSYNNKELIINETVPNRFSPKSPDKAHLNLHINSLELGDSAVYFCASSPYGRMNTGELFFGEGSRLTVL.

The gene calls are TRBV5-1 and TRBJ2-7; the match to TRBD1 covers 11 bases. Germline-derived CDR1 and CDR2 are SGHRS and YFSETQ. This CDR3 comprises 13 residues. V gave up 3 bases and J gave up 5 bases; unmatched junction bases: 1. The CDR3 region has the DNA TGCGCCAGCAGCTGGACAGGGGGCAACGAGCAGTACTTC. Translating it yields CASSWTGGNEQYF.

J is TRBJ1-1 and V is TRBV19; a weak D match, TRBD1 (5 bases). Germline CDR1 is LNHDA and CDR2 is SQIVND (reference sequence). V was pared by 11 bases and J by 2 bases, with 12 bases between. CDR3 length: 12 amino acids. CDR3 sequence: CAVLRDNTEAFF. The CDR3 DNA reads TGTGCCGTCCTCAGGGATAACACTGAAGCTTTCTTT.

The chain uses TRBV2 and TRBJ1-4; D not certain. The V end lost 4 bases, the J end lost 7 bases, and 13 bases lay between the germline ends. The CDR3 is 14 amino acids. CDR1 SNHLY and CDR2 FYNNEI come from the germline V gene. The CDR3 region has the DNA TGTGCCAGCAGTGGACAAACCGGCGGTGAAAAACTGTTTTTT. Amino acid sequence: CASSGQTGGEKLFF. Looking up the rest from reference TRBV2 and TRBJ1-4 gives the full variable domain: EPEVTQTPSHQVTQMGQEVILRCVPISNHLYFYWYRQILGQKVEFLVSFYNNEISEKSEIFDDQFSVERPDGSNFTLKIRSTKLEDSAMYFCASSGQTGGEKLFFGSGTQLSVL.

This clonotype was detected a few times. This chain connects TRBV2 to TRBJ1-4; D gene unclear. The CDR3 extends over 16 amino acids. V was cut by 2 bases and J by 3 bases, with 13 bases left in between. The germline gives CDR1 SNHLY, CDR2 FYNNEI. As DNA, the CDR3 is TGTGCCAGCAGTGAACGATATGCGGACGCTAATGAAAAACTGTTTTTT. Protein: CASSERYADANEKLFF.

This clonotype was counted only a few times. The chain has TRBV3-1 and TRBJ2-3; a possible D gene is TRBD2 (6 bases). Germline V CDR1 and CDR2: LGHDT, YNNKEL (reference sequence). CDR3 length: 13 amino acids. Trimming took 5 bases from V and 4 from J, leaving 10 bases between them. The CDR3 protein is CASSSGGADTQYF. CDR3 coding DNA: TGTGCCAGCAGCTCCGGCGGGGCAGATACGCAGTATTTT.

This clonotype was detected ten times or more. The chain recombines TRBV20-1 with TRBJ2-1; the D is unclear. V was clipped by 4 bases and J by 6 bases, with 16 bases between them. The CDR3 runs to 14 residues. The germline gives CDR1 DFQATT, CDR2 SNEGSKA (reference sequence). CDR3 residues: CSANGPRSGNEQFF. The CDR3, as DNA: TGCAGTGCTAACGGACCTAGGTCGGGCAATGAGCAGTTCTTC.

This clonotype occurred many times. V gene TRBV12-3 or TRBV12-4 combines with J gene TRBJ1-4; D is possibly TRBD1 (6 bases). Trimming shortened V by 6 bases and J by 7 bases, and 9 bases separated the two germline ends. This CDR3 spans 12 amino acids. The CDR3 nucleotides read TGTGCCAGCAGATTCAGGGGTGAAAAACTGTTTTTT. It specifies CASRFRGEKLFF.

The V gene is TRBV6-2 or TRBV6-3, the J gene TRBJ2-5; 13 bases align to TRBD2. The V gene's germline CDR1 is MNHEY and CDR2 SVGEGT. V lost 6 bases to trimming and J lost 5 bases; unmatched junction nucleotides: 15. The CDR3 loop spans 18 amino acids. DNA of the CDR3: TGTGCCAGCAGCCCCGGGACTAGCGGGGCCCGAACGTGGGAGACCCAGTACTTC. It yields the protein CASSPGTSGARTWETQYF.

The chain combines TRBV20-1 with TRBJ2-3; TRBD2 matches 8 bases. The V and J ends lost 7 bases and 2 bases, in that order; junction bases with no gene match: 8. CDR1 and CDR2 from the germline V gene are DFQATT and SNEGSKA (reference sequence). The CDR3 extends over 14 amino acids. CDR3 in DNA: TGCAGTGTAATTCCGGGGGGGCCCACAGATACGCAGTATTTT. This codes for CSVIPGGPTDTQYF.

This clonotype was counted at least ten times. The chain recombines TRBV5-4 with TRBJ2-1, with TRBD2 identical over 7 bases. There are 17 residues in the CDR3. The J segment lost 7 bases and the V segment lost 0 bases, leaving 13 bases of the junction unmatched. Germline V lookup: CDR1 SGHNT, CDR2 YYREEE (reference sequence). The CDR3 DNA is TGTGCCAGCAGCTTGGCTGGCGGGGGACGTATTGGTAATGAGCAGTTCTTC. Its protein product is CASSLAGGGRIGNEQFF.

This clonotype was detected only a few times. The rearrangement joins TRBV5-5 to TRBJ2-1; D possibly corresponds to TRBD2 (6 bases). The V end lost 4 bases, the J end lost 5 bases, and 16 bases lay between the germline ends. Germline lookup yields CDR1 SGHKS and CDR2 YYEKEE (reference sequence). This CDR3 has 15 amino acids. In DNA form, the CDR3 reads TGTGCCAGCAGCCCCCCGGGACTCCCCAACAATGAGCAGTTCTTC. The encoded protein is CASSPPGLPNNEQFF.

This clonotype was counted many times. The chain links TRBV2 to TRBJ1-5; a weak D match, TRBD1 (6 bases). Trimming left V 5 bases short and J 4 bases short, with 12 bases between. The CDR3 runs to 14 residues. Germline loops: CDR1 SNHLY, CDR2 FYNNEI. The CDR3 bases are TGTGCCAGCAGTCAAAAGGGGGGGAATCAGCCCCAGCATTTT. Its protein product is CASSQKGGNQPQHF.

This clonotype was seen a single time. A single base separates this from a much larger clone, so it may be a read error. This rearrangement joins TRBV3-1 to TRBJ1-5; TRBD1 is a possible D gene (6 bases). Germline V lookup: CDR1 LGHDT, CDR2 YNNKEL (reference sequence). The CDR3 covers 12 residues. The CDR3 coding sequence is TGTACCAGCAGCCAAGGGGGTCAGCCCCAGCATTTT. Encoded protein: CTSSQGGQPQHF.

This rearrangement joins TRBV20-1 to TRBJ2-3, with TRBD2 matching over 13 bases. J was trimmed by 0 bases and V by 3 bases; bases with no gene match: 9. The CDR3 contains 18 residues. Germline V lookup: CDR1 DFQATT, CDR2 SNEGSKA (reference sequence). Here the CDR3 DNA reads TGCAGTGCTAGCCCGGGACTAGCGGGAAAGGGGAGCACAGATACGCAGTATTTT. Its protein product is CSASPGLAGKGSTDTQYF.

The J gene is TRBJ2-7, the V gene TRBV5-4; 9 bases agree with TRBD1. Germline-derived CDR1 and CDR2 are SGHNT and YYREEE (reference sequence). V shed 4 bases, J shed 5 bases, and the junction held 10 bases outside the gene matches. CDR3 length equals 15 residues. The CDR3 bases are TGTGCCAGCAGCGCGTCCGGGACAGGGTACCACGAGCAGTACTTC. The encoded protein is CASSASGTGYHEQYF.

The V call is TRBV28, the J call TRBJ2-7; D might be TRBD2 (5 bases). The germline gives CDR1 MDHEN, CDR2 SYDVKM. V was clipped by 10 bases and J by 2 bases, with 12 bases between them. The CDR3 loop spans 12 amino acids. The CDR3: CAIRTGTYEQYF. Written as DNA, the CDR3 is TGTGCCATCCGTACGGGGACCTACGAGCAGTACTTC.

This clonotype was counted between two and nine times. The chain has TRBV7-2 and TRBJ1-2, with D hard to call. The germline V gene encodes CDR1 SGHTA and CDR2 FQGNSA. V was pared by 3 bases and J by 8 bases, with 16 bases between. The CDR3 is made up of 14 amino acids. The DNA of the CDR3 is TGTGCCAGCAGCTTCCCCGACCGAGCCGGCGGCTACACCTTC. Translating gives CASSFPDRAGGYTF.

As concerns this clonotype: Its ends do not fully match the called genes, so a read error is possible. The CDR3 sequence is CVTSRAQGYEQYF. For the CDR3, the DNA is TGTGTCACCAGCAGAGCACAGGGTTACGAGCAGTACTTC. V is TRBV15 and J is TRBJ2-7; a possible D gene is TRBD1 (6 bases). The CDR3 runs to 13 residues. CDR1 and CDR2 (germline): LNHNV, YYDKDF (reference sequence). The full variable domain, with the rest looked up from reference TRBV15 and TRBJ2-7, is DAMVIQNPRYQVTQFGKPVTLSCSQTLNHNVMYWYQQKSSQAPKLLFHYYDKDFNNEADTPDNFQSRRPNTSFCFLDIRSPGLGDTAMYLCVTSRAQGYEQYFGPGTRLTVT.

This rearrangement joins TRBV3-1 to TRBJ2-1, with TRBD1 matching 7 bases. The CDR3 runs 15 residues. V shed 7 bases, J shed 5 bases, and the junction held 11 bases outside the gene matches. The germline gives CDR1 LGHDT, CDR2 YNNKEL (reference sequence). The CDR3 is CASTLTRQGDNEQFF. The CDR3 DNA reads TGTGCCAGCACCCTAACTCGACAGGGCGACAATGAGCAGTTCTTC.

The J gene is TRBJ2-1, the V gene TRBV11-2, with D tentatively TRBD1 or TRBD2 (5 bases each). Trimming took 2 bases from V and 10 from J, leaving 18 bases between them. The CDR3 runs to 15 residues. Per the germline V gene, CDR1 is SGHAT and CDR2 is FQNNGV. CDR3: CASSLRAGRTGEQFF. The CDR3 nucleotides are TGTGCCAGCAGCTTAAGGGCAGGGAGAACGGGCGAGCAGTTCTTC.

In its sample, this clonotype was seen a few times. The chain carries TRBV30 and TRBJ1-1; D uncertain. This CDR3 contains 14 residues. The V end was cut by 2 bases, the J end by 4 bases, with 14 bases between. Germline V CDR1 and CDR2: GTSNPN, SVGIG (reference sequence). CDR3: CAWSPGLGSTEAFF. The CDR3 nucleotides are TGTGCCTGGAGTCCGGGATTGGGGAGCACTGAAGCTTTCTTT.